This T cell receptor (beta chain) was recorded in a study of HIV-infected patients and healthy controls. All unsorted peripheral T cells were captured because whole blood was used without fractionation. Enrolled donors were untreated HIV-infected adults about to begin antiretroviral therapy. V gave up 6 bases and J gave up 1 base; unmatched junction bases: 5. This CDR3 is 13 amino acids long. The germline V gene encodes CDR1 GTSNPN and CDR2 SVGIG (reference sequence). Approximately 500 ng RNA was reverse transcribed with alpha and beta constant-region primers. Each of the alpha and beta chains got its own library through chain-specific third strand synthesis with indices. TCRdb itself ran the 5' RACE reads through MiXCR, one entry per CDR3 protein. This sample carries approximately 12,000 distinct CDR3 sequences, about 9% of them seen once, and the ten largest clones take around 22%. This clonotype was found many times.

The sequence was collected from an adult with HIV infection. The donor label of this sample is uncertain. The sequencing here drew on blood, taken before antiretroviral therapy. The chain uses TRBV30 and TRBJ1-1; 7 bases match TRBD1. Here the CDR3 DNA reads TGTGCCTGCGACGGGACAGCGAACACTGAAGCTTTCTTT. It encodes CACDGTANTEAFF.